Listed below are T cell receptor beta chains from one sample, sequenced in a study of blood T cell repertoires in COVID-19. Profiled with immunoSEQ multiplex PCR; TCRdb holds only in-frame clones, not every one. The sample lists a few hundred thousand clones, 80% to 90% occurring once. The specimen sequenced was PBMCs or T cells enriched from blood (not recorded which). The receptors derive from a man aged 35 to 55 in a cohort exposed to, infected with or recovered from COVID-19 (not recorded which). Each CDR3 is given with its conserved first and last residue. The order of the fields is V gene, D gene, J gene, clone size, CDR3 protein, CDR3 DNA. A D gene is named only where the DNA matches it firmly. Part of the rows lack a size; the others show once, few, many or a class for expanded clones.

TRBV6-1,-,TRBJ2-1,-,CASSESGLSYNEQFF,TGTGCCAGCAGTGAATCCGGACTGAGCTACAATGAGCAGTTCTTC
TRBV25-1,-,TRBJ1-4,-,CASTDYPGGKLFF,TGTGCCAGCACCGACTATCCGGGAGGCAAACTGTTTTTT
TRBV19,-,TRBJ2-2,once,CASSRQSWNTGELFF,TGTGCCAGTAGTAGACAGAGTTGGAACACCGGGGAGCTGTTTTTT
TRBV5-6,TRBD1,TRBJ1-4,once,CASSLQGAGEKLFF,TGTGCCAGCAGCTTGCAGGGGGCTGGAGAAAAACTGTTTTTT
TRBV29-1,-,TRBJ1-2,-,CSVETGAGGYTF,TGCAGCGTAGAAACTGGGGCTGGTGGCTACACCTTC
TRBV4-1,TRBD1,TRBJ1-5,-,CASSPGQGTGNQPQHF,TGCGCCAGCAGCCCCGGACAGGGGACTGGCAATCAGCCCCAGCATTTT
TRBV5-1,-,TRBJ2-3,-,CASSLARGEGRRDTQYF,TGCGCCAGCAGCTTGGCGAGGGGGGAGGGCCGTAGAGATACGCAGTATTTT
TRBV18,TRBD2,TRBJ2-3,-,CASSPVITSGSTDTQYF,TGTGCCAGCTCACCAGTGATAACTAGCGGGAGCACAGATACGCAGTATTTT
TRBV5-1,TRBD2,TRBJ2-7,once,CASSLAPAGGPAYEQYF,TGCGCCAGCAGCTTGGCCCCAGCGGGAGGGCCCGCCTACGAGCAGTACTTC
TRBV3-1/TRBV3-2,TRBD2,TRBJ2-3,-,CASSPGTRRADTQYF,TGTGCCAGCAGCCCTGGGACTAGGAGGGCAGATACGCAGTATTTT
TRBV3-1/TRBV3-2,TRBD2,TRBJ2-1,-,CASSPTFGTSRHNEQFF,TGTGCCAGCAGCCCGACCTTCGGGACTAGCCGACACAATGAGCAGTTCTTC
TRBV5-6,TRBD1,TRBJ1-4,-,CASSLLGTDNEKLFF,TGTGCCAGCAGCTTATTGGGGACAGATAATGAAAAACTGTTTTTT
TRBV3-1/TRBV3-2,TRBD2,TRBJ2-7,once,CASSQDRVGRASEQYF,TGTGCCAGCAGTCAAGATCGAGTCGGGAGGGCCTCCGAGCAGTACTTC
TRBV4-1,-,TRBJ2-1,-,CASSQSRMRVRYNEQFF,TGCGCCAGCAGCCAATCTAGGATGCGGGTCCGGTACAATGAGCAGTTCTTC
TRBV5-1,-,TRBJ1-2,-,CASSLEREGLYGYTF,TGCGCCAGCAGCTTGGAACGGGAGGGGCTCTATGGCTACACCTTC
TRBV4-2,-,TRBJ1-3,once,CASAPRTDSSGNTIYF,TGTGCCAGCGCTCCTCGGACAGACAGCTCTGGAAACACCATATATTTT
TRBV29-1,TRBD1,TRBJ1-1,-,CSVSDRGNTEAFF,TGCAGCGTTTCGGACAGGGGGAACACTGAAGCTTTCTTT
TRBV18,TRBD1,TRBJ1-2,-,CASSRGQGGYGYTF,TGTGCCAGCTCACGGGGACAGGGTGGCTATGGCTACACCTTC
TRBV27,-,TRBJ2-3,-,CASSLVAVSTDTQYF,TGTGCCAGCAGTTTGGTGGCCGTTAGCACAGATACGCAGTATTTT
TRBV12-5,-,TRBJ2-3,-,CASGSPPGDTQYF,TGTGCTAGTGGTTCCCCCCCGGGGGATACGCAGTATTTT
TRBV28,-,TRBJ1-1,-,CASSARIQGGTEAFF,TGTGCCAGCAGTGCTCGAATCCAGGGAGGCACTGAAGCTTTCTTT
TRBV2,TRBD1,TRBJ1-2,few,CASSGQDNYGYTF,TGTGCCAGCAGCGGACAGGATAACTATGGCTACACCTTC
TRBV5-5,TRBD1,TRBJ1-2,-,CASSLGGQESNYGYTF,TGTGCCAGCAGCTTGGGTGGACAGGAATCTAACTATGGCTACACCTTC
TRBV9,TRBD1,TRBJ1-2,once,CASSSRDRAGYTF,TGTGCCAGCAGCTCCCGGGACAGGGCTGGCTACACCTTC
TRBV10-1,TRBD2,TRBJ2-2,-,CASRAGVGGGELFF,TGCGCCAGCAGAGCGGGAGTAGGAGGCGGGGAGCTGTTTTTT
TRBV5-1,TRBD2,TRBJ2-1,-,CASSFGLAGVDEQFF,TGCGCCAGCAGCTTCGGACTAGCGGGAGTTGATGAGCAGTTCTTC
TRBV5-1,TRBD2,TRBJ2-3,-,CASSLHLGTSGGIPTDTQYF,TGCGCCAGCAGCTTACACCTCGGGACTAGCGGAGGCATCCCTACAGATACGCAGTATTTT
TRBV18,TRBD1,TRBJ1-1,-,CASSEGQGTEAFF,TGTGCCAGCTCAGAGGGACAGGGCACTGAAGCTTTCTTT
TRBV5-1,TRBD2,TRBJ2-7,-,CASSFTSGSAYEQYF,TGCGCCAGCAGCTTTACTAGCGGGAGTGCCTACGAGCAGTACTTC
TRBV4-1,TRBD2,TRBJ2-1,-,CASSSSGINEQFF,TGCGCCAGCAGTTCTAGCGGGATTAATGAGCAGTTCTTC
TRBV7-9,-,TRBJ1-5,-,CASSLAHGGEAVQPQHF,TGTGCCAGCAGCTTAGCGCACGGAGGGGAGGCGGTTCAGCCCCAGCATTTT
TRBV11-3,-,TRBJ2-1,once,CASSKEGSYNEQFF,TGTGCCAGCAGTAAAGAGGGCTCCTACAATGAGCAGTTCTTC
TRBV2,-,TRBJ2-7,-,CASSAQTSYEQYF,TGTGCCAGCAGTGCCCAGACAAGCTACGAGCAGTACTTC